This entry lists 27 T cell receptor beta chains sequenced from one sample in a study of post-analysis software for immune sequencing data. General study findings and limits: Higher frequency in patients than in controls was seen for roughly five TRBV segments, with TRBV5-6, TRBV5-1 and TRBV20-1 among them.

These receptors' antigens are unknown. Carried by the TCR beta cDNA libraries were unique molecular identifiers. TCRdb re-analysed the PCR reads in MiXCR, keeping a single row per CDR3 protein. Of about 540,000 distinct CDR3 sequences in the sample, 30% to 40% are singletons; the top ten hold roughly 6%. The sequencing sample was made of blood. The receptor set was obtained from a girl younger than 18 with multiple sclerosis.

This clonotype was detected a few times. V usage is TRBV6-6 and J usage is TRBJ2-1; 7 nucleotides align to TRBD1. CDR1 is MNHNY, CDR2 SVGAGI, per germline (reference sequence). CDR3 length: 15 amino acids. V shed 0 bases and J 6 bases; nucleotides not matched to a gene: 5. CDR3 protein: CASSYSRAGGNEQFF. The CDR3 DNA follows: TGTGCCAGCAGTTACTCGAGGGCAGGGGGCAATGAGCAGTTCTTC.

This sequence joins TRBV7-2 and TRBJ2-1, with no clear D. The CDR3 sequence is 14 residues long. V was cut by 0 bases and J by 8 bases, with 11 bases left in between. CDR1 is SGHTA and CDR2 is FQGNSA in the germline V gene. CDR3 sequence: CASSLAGIGYEQFF. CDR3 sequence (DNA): TGTGCCAGCAGCTTAGCGGGTATCGGCTATGAGCAGTTCTTC.

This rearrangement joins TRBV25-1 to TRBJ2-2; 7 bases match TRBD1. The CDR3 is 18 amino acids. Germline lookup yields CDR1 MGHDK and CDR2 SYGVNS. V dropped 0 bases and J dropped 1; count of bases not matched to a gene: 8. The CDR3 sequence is CASSEYPLQGLNTGELFF. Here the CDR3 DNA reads TGTGCCAGCAGTGAATACCCCCTACAGGGGTTGAACACCGGGGAGCTGTTTTTT.

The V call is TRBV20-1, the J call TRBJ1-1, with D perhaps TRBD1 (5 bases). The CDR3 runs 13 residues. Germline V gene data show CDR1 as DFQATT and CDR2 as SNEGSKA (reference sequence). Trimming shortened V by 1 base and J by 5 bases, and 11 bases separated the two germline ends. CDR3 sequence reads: CSARGGGWTEAFF. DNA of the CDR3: TGCAGTGCTAGAGGTGGGGGGTGGACTGAAGCTTTCTTT.

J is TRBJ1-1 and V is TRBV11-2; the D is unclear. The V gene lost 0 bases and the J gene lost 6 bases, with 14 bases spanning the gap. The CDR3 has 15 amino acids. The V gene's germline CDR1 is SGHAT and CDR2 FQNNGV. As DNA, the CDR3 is TGTGCCAGCAGCTTAGAGGGCGTCGAAGGCTCTGAAGCTTTCTTT. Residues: CASSLEGVEGSEAFF.

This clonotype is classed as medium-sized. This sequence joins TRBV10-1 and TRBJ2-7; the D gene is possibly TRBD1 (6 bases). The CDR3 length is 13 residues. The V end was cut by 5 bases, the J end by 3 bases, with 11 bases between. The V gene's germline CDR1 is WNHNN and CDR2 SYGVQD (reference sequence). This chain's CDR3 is CASSPGHLYEQYF. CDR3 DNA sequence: TGCGCCAGCAGTCCGGGACATCTCTACGAGCAGTACTTC.

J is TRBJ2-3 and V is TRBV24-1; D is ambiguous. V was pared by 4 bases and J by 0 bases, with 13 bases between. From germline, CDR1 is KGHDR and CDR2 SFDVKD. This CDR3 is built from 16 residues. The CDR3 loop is CATSDSILDSTDTQYF. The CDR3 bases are TGTGCCACCAGTGACTCAATCCTGGACAGCACAGATACGCAGTATTTT.

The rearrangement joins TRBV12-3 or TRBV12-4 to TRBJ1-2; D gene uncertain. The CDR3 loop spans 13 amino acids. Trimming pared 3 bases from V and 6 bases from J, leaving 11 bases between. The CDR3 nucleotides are TGTGCCAGCAGTTTTTCGACGTCGGATGGCTACACCTTC. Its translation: CASSFSTSDGYTF.

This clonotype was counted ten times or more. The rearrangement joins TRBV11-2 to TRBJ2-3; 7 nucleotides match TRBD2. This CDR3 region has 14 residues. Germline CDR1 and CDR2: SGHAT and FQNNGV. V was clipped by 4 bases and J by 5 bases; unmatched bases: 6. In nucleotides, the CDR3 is TGTGCCAGCAGCTCCCCGGGGGAGGGAGATACGCAGTATTTT. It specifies CASSSPGEGDTQYF.

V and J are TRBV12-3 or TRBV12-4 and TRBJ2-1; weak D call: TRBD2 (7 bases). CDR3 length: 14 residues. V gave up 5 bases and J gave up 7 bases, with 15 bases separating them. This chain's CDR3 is CASSPAGAGNEQFF. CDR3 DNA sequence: TGTGCCAGCAGTCCCGCGGGGGCTGGGAATGAGCAGTTCTTC.

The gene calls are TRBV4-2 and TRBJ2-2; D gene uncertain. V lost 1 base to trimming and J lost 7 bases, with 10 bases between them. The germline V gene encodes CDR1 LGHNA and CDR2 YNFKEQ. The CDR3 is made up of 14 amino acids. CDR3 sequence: CASSQGTHGGELFF. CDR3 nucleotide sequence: TGTGCCAGCAGCCAAGGGACCCACGGCGGGGAGCTGTTTTTT.

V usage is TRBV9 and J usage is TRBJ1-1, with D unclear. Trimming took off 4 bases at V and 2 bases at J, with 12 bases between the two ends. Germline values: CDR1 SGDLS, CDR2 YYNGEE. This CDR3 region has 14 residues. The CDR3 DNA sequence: TGTGCCAGCAGCAATAGAAGCGAAAACACTGAAGCTTTCTTT. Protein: CASSNRSENTEAFF.

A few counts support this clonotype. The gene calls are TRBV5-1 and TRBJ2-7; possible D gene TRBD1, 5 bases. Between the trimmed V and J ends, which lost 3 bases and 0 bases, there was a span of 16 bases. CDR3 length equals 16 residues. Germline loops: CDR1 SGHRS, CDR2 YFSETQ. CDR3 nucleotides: TGCGCCAGCAGCTCACTCGGACACTCAAGCTCCTACGAGCAGTACTTC. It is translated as CASSSLGHSSSYEQYF. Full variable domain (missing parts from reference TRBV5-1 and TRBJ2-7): KAGVTQTPRYLIKTRGQQVTLSCSPISGHRSVSWYQQTPGQGLQFLFEYFSETQRNKGNFPGRFSGRQFSNSRSEMNVSTLELGDSALYLCASSSLGHSSSYEQYFGPGTRLTVT.

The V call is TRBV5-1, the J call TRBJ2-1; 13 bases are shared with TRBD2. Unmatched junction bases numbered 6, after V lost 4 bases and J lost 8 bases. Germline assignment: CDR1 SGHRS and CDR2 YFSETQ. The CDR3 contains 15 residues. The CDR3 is CASSAGTSGADEQFF. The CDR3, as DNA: TGCGCCAGCAGCGCCGGGACTAGCGGGGCAGATGAGCAGTTCTTC.

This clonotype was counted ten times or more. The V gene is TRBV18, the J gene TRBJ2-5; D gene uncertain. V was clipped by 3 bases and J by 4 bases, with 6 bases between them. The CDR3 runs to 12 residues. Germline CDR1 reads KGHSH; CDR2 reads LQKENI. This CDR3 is CASSPARETQYF. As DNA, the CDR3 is TGTGCCAGCTCACCTGCTCGAGAGACCCAGTACTTC.

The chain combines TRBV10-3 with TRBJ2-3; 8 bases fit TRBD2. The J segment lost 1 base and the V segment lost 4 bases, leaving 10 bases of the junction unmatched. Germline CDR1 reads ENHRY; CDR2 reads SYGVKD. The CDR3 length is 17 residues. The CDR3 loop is CAISGSPGGDRTDTQYF. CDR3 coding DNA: TGTGCCATCAGTGGATCCCCGGGGGGGGACCGCACAGATACGCAGTATTTT.

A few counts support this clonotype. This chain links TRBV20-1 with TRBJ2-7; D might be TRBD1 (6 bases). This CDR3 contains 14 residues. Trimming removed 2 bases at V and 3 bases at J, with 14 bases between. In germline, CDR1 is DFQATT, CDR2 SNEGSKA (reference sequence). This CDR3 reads CSARSPLDSYEQYF. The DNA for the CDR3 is TGCAGTGCTAGATCCCCCTTGGACAGCTACGAGCAGTACTTC.

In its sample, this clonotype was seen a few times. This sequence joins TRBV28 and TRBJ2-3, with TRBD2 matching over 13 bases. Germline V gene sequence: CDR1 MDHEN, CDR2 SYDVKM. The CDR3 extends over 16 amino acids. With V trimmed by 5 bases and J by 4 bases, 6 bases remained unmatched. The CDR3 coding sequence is TGTGCCAGCAGTATTACTAGCGGGGGGGCGTCAGATACGCAGTATTTT. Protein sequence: CASSITSGGASDTQYF.

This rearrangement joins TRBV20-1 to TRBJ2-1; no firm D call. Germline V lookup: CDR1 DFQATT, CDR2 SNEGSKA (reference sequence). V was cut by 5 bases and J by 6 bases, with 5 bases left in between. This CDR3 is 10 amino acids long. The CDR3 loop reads CSAFFNEQFF. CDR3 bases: TGCAGTGCTTTCTTCAATGAGCAGTTCTTC.

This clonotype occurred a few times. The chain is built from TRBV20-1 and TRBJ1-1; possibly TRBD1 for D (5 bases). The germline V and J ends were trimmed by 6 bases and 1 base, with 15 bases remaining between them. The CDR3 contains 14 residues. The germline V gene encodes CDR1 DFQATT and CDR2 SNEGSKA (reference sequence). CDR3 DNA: TGCAGTGCGGGGGTTAGAGGGCCGAACACTGAAGCTTTCTTT. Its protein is CSAGVRGPNTEAFF.

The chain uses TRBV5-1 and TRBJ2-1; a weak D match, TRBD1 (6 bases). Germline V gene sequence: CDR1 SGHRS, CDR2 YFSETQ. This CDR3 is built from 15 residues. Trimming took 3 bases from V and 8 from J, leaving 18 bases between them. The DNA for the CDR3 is TGCGCCAGCAGCTGGGGGACATCAGGTGGCCATGAGCAGTTCTTC. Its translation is CASSWGTSGGHEQFF.

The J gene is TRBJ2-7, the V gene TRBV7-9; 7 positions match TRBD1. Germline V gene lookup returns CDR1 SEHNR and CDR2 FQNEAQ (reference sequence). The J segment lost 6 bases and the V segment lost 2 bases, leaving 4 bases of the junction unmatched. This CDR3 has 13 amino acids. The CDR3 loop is CASSLTAGGEQYF. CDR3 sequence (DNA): TGTGCCAGCAGCTTAACGGCAGGGGGCGAGCAGTACTTC.

CDR3 in amino acids: CASSLDRDSEQFF. The CDR3 DNA sequence: TGTGCCAGCAGCTTGGACAGGGACAGTGAGCAGTTCTTC. The rearrangement joins TRBV11-2 to TRBJ2-1; TRBD1 aligns across 8 bases. Germline V lookup: CDR1 SGHAT, CDR2 FQNNGV. V gave up 3 bases and J gave up 9 bases; unmatched junction bases: 4. The CDR3 contains 13 residues. The full variable domain, in which reference TRBV11-2 and TRBJ2-1 provide the parts outside the CDR3, is EAGVAQSPRYKIIEKRQSVAFWCNPISGHATLYWYQQILGQGPKLLIQFQNNGVVDDSQLPKDRFSAERLKGVDSTLKIQPAKLEDSAVYLCASSLDRDSEQFFGPGTRLTVL.

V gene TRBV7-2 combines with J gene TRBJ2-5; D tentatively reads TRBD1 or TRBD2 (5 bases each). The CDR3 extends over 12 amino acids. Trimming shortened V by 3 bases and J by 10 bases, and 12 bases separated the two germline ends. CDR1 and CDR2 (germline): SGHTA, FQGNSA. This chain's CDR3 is CASSFSGQGQYF. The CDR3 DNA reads TGTGCCAGCAGCTTCAGCGGTCAGGGCCAGTACTTC. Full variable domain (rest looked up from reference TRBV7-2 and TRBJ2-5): GAGVSQSPSNKVTEKGKDVELRCDPISGHTALYWYRQSLGQGLEFLIYFQGNSAPDKSGLPSDRFSAERTGGSVSTLTIQRTQQEDSAVYLCASSFSGQGQYFGPGTRLLVL.

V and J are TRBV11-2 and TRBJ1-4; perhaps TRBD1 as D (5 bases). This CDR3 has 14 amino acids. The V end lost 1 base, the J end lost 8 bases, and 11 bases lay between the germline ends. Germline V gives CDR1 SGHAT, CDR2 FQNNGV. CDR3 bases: TGTGCCAGCAGCTTAGTATGGGGACCCGAAAAACTGTTTTTT. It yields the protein CASSLVWGPEKLFF.

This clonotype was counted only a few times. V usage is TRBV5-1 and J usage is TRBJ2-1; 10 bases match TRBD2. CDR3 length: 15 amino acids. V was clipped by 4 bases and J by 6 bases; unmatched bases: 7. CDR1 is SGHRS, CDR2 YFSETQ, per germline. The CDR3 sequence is CASSNTGTSANEQFF. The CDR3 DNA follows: TGCGCCAGCAGCAACACCGGGACTAGCGCCAATGAGCAGTTCTTC.

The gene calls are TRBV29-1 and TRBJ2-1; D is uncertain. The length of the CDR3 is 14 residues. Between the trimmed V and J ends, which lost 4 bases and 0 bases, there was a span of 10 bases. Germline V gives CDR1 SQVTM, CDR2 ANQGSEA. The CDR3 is CSVGVPHSYNEQFF. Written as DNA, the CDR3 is TGCAGCGTTGGGGTGCCCCACTCCTACAATGAGCAGTTCTTC.